Below are 3 T cell receptor beta chains sequenced from a single sample in a study of PD-1 blockade in classical Hodgkin lymphoma. Time point in this sample: newly diagnosed, previously untreated cHL patient sample. Researchers used magnetic negative selection to pull out pure CD4+ T cells from thawed PBMCs. Profiled with immunoSEQ multiplex PCR; TCRdb holds only in-frame clones, not every one. The table has 20,000 to 30,000 clones, about 90% seen once. Specimen: CD4+ T cells from blood. The receptors stem from a human donor with classical Hodgkin lymphoma.

In DNA form, the CDR3 reads TGTGCCAGCAGCCCGTTAGCGATGGCAGATACGCAGTATTTT. Translating gives CASSPLAMADTQYF. The chain uses TRBV11-2 and TRBJ2-3, with D tentatively TRBD2 (5 bases). CDR1 is SGHAT, CDR2 FQNNGV, per germline. The CDR3 contains 14 residues. Trimming removed 5 bases at V and 4 bases at J, with 13 bases between.

The rearrangement uses TRBV5-1 and TRBJ1-1; D is unclear. From germline, CDR1 is SGHRS and CDR2 YFSETQ. This CDR3 has 12 residues. V lost 4 bases and J 3 bases, leaving 7 bases between the germline ends. CDR3 DNA: TGCGCCAGCAGCGCACTAGACACTGAAGCTTTCTTT. The encoded protein is CASSALDTEAFF.

V is TRBV28 and J is TRBJ1-5; D call uncertain. The CDR3 runs 17 residues. V was shortened by 4 bases and J by 2 bases, with 18 bases between the two germline ends. Looked up from germline, CDR1 is MDHEN and CDR2 is SYDVKM. The CDR3 DNA reads TGTGCCAGCAGTTCGCCTGGAATTTATGGCCGCAATCAGCCCCAGCATTTT. Encoded protein: CASSSPGIYGRNQPQHF.